This T cell receptor beta chain was identified in a study of blood T cell repertoires in COVID-19. Whole-study context: COVID-19 samples, acute and convalescent, were from the United States, Italy and Spain.

This clone was found a few times. Profiled with immunoSEQ multiplex PCR; TCRdb holds only in-frame clones, not every one. This sample has fewer than 250,000 clones, with about 85% found just once. The CDR3 is 15 amino acids. V shed 5 bases and J shed 4 bases, with 17 bases lying between them. The germline gives CDR1 SGHAT, CDR2 FQNNGV. Input material: peripheral blood. The source is a man aged 40-55 years with acute or convalescent COVID-19. The V call is TRBV11-2, the J call TRBJ1-1; D ambiguous. The CDR3 sequence: CASSPLLRWSTEAFF. DNA of the CDR3: TGTGCCAGCAGCCCCCTCCTGAGGTGGAGCACTGAAGCTTTCTTT.